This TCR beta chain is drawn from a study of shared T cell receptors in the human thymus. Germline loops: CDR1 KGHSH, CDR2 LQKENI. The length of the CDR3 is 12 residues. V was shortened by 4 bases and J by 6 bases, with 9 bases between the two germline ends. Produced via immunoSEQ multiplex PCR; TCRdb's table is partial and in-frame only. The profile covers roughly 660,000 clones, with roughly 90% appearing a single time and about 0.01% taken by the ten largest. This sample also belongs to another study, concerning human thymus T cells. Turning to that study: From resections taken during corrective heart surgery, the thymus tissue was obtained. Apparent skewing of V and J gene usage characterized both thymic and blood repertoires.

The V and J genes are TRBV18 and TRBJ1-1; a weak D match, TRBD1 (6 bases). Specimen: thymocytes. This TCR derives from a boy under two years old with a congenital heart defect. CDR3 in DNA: TGTGCCAGCTCACAGGGGGAGTCTGAAGCTTTCTTT. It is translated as CASSQGESEAFF.